This T cell receptor (beta chain) is from a study of blood T cell repertoires in COVID-19. Whole-study context: Donors in the United States, Italy and Spain gave samples during acute or convalescent COVID-19. PBMCs, B-cell-depleted T cells, or T cells were the source of the cDNA or gDNA that made up the material.

Germline lookup yields CDR1 SGHAT and CDR2 FQNNGV. CDR3 size: 15 residues. Losses at the gene ends were 3 bases for V and 2 bases for J; bases not matched to a gene: 2. Per the original methods: Estimation of nucleated cell counts relied on the amplification of reference gene primers. Sequencing used immunoSEQ multiplex PCR; TCRdb keeps in-frame clones, though not all of them. The V and J calls and clone size are taken from that table; D and trimming were inferred from the DNA. The sample consists of about 210,000 clones, roughly 89% of them appearing once. Sequencing was done on a sample of peripheral blood. The V call is TRBV11-2, the J call TRBJ1-2; 11 bases fit TRBD1. This receptor was taken from a man aged 55 to 69 who had recovered from COVID-19. This chain's CDR3 is CASSFGDRGNYGYTF. The DNA of the CDR3 is TGTGCCAGCAGCTTTGGGGACAGGGGGAACTATGGCTACACCTTC.